These 19 T cell receptor beta chains came from one sample sequenced in a study of CD8 T cells in Susac syndrome. After extraction with the RNeasy kit, roughly 0.5 to 1 ug of the RNA was reverse transcribed using random hexamers. TCRdb itself ran the immunoSEQ multiplex PCR reads through MiXCR, one entry per CDR3 protein. The table lists about 120,000 distinct CDR3 sequences, around 90% of them singletons. Source material: CD4+ T cells from PBMCs. The receptors here all came from a human donor in good health.

The chain links TRBV2 to TRBJ2-7, with D possibly called TRBD1 or TRBD2 (5 bases each). The CDR3 has 14 residues. CDR1 is SNHLY and CDR2 is FYNNEI in the germline V gene. V was pared by 2 bases and J by 3 bases, with 11 bases between. CDR3 loop: CASSERWGNYEQYF. CDR3 sequence (DNA): TGTGCCAGCAGTGAAAGGTGGGGGAACTACGAGCAGTACTTC.

This sequence joins TRBV7-2 and TRBJ1-5; D unclear. The CDR3 has 15 residues. Germline V gene lookup returns CDR1 SGHTA and CDR2 FQGNSA. Trimming cost V 2 bases and J 3 bases, with 11 bases left between them. In DNA form, the CDR3 reads TGTGCCAGCAGCTTAATGTTGAGGGACAATCAGCCCCAGCATTTT. Protein: CASSLMLRDNQPQHF.

The V call is TRBV11-2, the J call TRBJ2-5, with D unclear. This CDR3 is built from 14 residues. Trimming left V 1 base short and J 0 bases short, with 6 bases between. Germline CDR1 SGHAT, CDR2 FQNNGV. The chain's CDR3 is CASSLGSDQETQYF. The CDR3 region has the DNA TGTGCCAGCAGCTTAGGAAGCGACCAAGAGACCCAGTACTTC.

The V and J genes are TRBV19 and TRBJ2-5; D possibly corresponds to TRBD1 (5 bases). Trimming pared 3 bases from V and 1 base from J, leaving 9 bases between. Germline CDR1 reads LNHDA; CDR2 reads SQIVND (reference sequence). This CDR3 spans 14 amino acids. The CDR3 protein is CASSIQGGQETQYF. The DNA for the CDR3 is TGTGCCAGTAGTATCCAGGGTGGCCAAGAGACCCAGTACTTC.

The chain combines TRBV7-2 with TRBJ2-7; a weak D match, TRBD2 (6 bases). The CDR3 runs to 15 residues. Trimming took 1 base from V and 4 from J, leaving 14 bases between them. Germline CDR1 reads SGHTA; CDR2 reads FQGNSA. The CDR3 region has the DNA TGTGCCAGCAGCTTAGAGGGCGGGGTGGATTACGAGCAGTACTTC. It specifies CASSLEGGVDYEQYF.

The chain is built from TRBV16 and TRBJ2-5; D gene ambiguous. CDR1 and CDR2 (germline): KGHSY, FQNENV. The V end lost 4 bases, the J end lost 0 bases, and 3 bases lay between the germline ends. The CDR3 has 12 amino acids. CDR3 residues: CASSPDQETQYF. In DNA, the CDR3 is TGTGCCAGCAGCCCCGACCAAGAGACCCAGTACTTC. Full variable domain (missing parts from reference TRBV16 and TRBJ2-5): GEEVAQTPKHLVRGEGQKAKLYCAPIKGHSYVFWYQQVLKNEFKFLISFQNENVFDETGMPKERFSAKCLPNSPCSLEIQATKLEDSAVYFCASSPDQETQYFGPGTRLLVL.

V and J are TRBV6-1 and TRBJ2-7; 9 bases match TRBD1. The CDR3 consists of 15 residues. The junction had 8 bases not matched to a gene; V was cut back by 3 bases and J by 5 bases. The germline V gene has CDR1 MNHNS and CDR2 SASEGT. The CDR3 region has the DNA TGTGCCAGCAGTGATTTAGGGACAGGGTCTGACGAGCAGTACTTC. Its protein is CASSDLGTGSDEQYF.

The genes are TRBV9 and TRBJ2-7; 7 nucleotides line up with TRBD2. V lost 0 bases to trimming and J lost 2 bases; unmatched junction nucleotides: 5. CDR3 length equals 15 residues. Germline CDR1 SGDLS, CDR2 YYNGEE. As DNA, the CDR3 is TGTGCCAGCAGCGTAGAGAGCGGGGCCCCCTACGAGCAGTACTTC. This encodes CASSVESGAPYEQYF.

The V call is TRBV20-1, the J call TRBJ2-3; 7 nucleotides match TRBD2. The CDR3 is 18 residues long. CDR1 is DFQATT, CDR2 SNEGSKA, per germline (reference sequence). Trimming took 5 bases from V and 1 from J; bases not matched to a gene: 18. CDR3 in DNA: TGCAGTGCTCTCTCAGAGGGAGGGCCCCGAGCAGGCACAGATACGCAGTATTTT. It specifies CSALSEGGPRAGTDTQYF.

This clonotype was observed once. The chain has TRBV6-2 or TRBV6-3 and TRBJ2-1, with TRBD1 matching over 7 bases. With V trimmed by 5 bases and J by 4 bases, 5 bases remained unmatched. This CDR3 comprises 14 residues. Germline loops: CDR1 MNHEY, CDR2 SVGEGT. For the CDR3, the DNA is TGTGCCAGCAGTCGAGGGGGCGCTTACAATGAGCAGTTCTTC. Translation: CASSRGGAYNEQFF.

The chain links TRBV29-1 to TRBJ2-1; D may be TRBD2 (5 bases). The CDR3 is made up of 13 amino acids. The V gene lost 4 bases and the J gene lost 6 bases, with 13 bases spanning the gap. The germline V gene encodes CDR1 SQVTM and CDR2 ANQGSEA. The CDR3 DNA is TGCAGCGTTGGAGGAGGCCTTTCCAATGAGCAGTTCTTC. It specifies CSVGGGLSNEQFF.

This chain joins TRBV5-1 and TRBJ2-7; 8 bases map to TRBD1. The V gene end was trimmed by 3 bases and the J gene end by 6 bases; junction bases not matched to a gene: 14. CDR1 SGHRS and CDR2 YFSETQ come from the germline V gene. The CDR3 length is 16 residues. The CDR3 nucleotides are TGCGCCAGCAGCTCTTCGGGACAGGCCGCGTACACCGAGCAGTACTTC. Translation gives CASSSSGQAAYTEQYF.

The gene calls are TRBV4-3 and TRBJ2-3, with D possibly being TRBD2 (6 bases). Germline CDR1 is LGHNA and CDR2 is YSLEER. CDR3 length: 15 residues. Trimming left V 0 bases short and J 2 bases short, with 9 bases between. This CDR3 is CASSQEGGITDTQYF. In DNA, the CDR3 is TGCGCCAGCAGCCAAGAGGGGGGAATCACAGATACGCAGTATTTT.

J is TRBJ2-1 and V is TRBV19, with 8 bases matching TRBD1. CDR1 is LNHDA and CDR2 is SQIVND in the germline V gene (reference sequence). Trimming took 5 bases from V and 4 from J; bases not matched to a gene: 7. The length of the CDR3 is 15 residues. CDR3 region: CASSEDRAVYNEQFF. As DNA, the CDR3 is TGTGCCAGTAGTGAGGACAGGGCCGTTTACAATGAGCAGTTCTTC.

The chain carries TRBV16 and TRBJ1-2; weak D call: TRBD1 (5 bases). Germline CDR1 and CDR2: KGHSY and FQNENV. V lost 2 bases and J 4 bases, leaving 14 bases between the germline ends. There are 15 residues in the CDR3. DNA for the CDR3: TGTGCCAGCAGCCAACGACCAGGGCGAAGCTATGGCTACACCTTC. Its protein is CASSQRPGRSYGYTF.

This chain joins TRBV3-1 and TRBJ1-6; D might be TRBD1 (5 bases). Trimming removed 4 bases at V and 14 bases at J, with 12 bases between. This CDR3 is 12 amino acids long. Germline CDR1 reads LGHDT; CDR2 reads YNNKEL (reference sequence). The CDR3 DNA reads as TGTGCCAGCAGCCTGAAGGGGATTACCCTCCACTTT. Encoded protein: CASSLKGITLHF.

This chain connects TRBV20-1 to TRBJ2-7, with D possibly TRBD1 on 6 matching bases. Trimming took 3 bases from V and 2 from J, leaving 11 bases between them. Germline values: CDR1 DFQATT, CDR2 SNEGSKA (reference sequence). The CDR3 is 13 amino acids. CDR3 in DNA: TGCAGTGCTAGTCCGGGACAAGCCTACGAGCAGTACTTC. Its protein is CSASPGQAYEQYF.

The chain has TRBV25-1 and TRBJ1-1; D not resolved. V lost 8 bases and J lost 0, with 7 bases in between. The CDR3 runs to 12 residues. Germline V gives CDR1 MGHDK, CDR2 SYGVNS. The CDR3 nucleotides are TGTGCCAGCCTCGGGATGAACACTGAAGCTTTCTTT. Translating it yields CASLGMNTEAFF. The full variable domain, rest sourced from reference TRBV25-1 and TRBJ1-1, is EADIYQTPRYLVIGTGKKITLECSQTMGHDKMYWYQQDPGMELHLIHYSYGVNSTEKGDLSSESTVSRIRTEHFPLTLESARPSHTSQYLCASLGMNTEAFFGQGTRLTVV.

The V call is TRBV7-2, the J call TRBJ2-3, with TRBD2 as a possible D gene (6 bases). CDR3 length: 13 residues. CDR1 and CDR2 from the germline V gene are SGHTA and FQGNSA. V gave up 1 base and J gave up 8 bases, with 10 bases separating them. The CDR3 nucleotides are TGTGCCAGCAGCTTAGGGCTAGCGAGTACGCAGTATTTT. Protein product: CASSLGLASTQYF.